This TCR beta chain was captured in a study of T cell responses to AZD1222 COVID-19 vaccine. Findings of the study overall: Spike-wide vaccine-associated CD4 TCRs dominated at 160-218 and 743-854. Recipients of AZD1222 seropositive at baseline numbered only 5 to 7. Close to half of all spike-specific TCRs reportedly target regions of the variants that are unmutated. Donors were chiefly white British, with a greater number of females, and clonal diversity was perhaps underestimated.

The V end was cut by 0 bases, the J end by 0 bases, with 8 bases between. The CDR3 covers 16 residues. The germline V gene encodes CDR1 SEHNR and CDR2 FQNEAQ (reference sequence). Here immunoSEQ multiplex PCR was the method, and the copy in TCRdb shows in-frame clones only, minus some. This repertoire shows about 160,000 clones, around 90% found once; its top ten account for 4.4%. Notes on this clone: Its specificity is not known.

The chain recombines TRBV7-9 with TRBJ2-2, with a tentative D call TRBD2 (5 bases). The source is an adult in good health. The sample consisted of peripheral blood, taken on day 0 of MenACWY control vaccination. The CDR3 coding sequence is TGTGCCAGCAGCTTAGCGCGGACTCCGAACACCGGGGAGCTGTTTTTT. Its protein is CASSLARTPNTGELFF.